This T cell receptor (beta chain) was recovered during a study of T cells expressing NK-cell markers. Study at large: With respect to HCMV, most of the eight sequenced donors were seropositive, and one was seronegative.

Study-wide findings and caveats: Among several donors, these clonotypes also ranked first in the CD3+CD56-NKG2C+ fraction.

CDR3 length equals 16 residues. Germline V gene sequence: CDR1 LGHNT, CDR2 FRNRAP. With respect to this clonotype: Antigen unknown.

With the 5' RACE reads reprocessed, TCRdb shows one record per CDR3 protein and no DNA. The sample shows about 260,000 distinct CDR3 sequences, and more than 3.5% sits with its ten largest clones. The specimen was blood T cells: a sorted CD56 or NKG2C T cell subset, CD4+ or CD8+ T cells, or bulk PBMC T cells (not recorded which). The receptor was derived from a woman aged 18-70 years in good health. This chain uses TRBV12-5 with TRBJ2-1. The CDR3 spells CASATSRASSYNEQFF.